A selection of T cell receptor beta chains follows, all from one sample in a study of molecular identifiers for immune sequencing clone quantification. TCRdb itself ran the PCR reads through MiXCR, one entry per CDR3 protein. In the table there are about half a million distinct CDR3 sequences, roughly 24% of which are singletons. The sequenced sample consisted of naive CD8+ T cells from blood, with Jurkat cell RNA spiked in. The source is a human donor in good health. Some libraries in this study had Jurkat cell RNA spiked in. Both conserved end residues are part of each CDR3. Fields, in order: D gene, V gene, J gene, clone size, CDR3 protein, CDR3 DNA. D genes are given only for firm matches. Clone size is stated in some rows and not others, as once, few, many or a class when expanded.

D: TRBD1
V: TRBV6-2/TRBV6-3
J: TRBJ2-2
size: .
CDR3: CASKGTGGANTGELFF
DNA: TGTGCCAGCAAAGGAACAGGGGGCGCGAACACCGGGGAGCTGTTTTTT

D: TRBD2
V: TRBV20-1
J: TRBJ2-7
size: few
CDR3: CSARPSGGVLEQYF
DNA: TGCAGTGCTAGACCTAGCGGGGGAGTTCTCGAGCAGTACTTC

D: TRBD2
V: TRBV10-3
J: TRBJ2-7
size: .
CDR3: CAISWTSSSYEQYF
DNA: TGTGCCATCAGCTGGACTAGCAGCTCCTACGAGCAGTACTTC

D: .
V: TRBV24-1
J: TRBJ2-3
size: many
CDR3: CATKRTPDTQYF
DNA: TGTGCCACCAAGAGAACCCCAGATACGCAGTATTTT

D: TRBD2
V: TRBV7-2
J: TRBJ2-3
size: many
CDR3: CASSLEWRGAGTDTQYF
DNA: TGTGCCAGCAGCTTAGAATGGCGGGGGGCTGGCACAGATACGCAGTATTTT

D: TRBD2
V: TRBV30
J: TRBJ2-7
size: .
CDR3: CAWARGGGDEQYF
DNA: TGTGCCTGGGCCCGGGGGGGAGGTGACGAGCAGTACTTC

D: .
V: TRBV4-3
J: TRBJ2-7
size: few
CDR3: CASSRTETSSYEQYF
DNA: TGCGCCAGCAGCCGCACAGAGACTAGCTCCTACGAGCAGTACTTC

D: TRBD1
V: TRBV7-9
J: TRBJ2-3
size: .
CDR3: CASRPGQVASTDTQYF
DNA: TGTGCCAGCAGACCCGGACAGGTTGCTAGCACAGATACGCAGTATTTT

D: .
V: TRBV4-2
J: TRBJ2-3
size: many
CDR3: CATSTTGTDTQYF
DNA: TGTGCCACCAGCACCACAGGGACAGATACGCAGTATTTT

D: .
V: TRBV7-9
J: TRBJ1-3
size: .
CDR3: CASSLAISGNTIYF
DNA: TGTGCCAGCAGCTTAGCGATCTCTGGAAACACCATATATTTT

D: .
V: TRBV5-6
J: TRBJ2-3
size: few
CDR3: CASSLVIPTGPDTQYF
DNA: TGTGCCAGCAGCTTGGTGATACCCACCGGTCCAGATACGCAGTATTTT

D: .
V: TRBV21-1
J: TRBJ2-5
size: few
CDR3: CASSKWLGQPRGETQYF
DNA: TGTGCCAGCAGCAAATGGCTGGGCCAACCGAGGGGAGAGACCCAGTACTTC

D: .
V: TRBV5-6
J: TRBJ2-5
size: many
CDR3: CASSSTGTEYQETQYF
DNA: TGTGCCAGCAGCTCGACCGGGACGGAGTACCAAGAGACCCAGTACTTC

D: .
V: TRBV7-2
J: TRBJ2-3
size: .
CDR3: CASGPSPAGTLTDTQYF
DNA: TGTGCCAGCGGCCCCAGTCCCGCGGGGACGCTCACAGATACGCAGTATTTT

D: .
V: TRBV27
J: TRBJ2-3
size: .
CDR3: CASRLSQADTQYF
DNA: TGTGCCAGCAGATTGAGTCAGGCAGATACGCAGTATTTT

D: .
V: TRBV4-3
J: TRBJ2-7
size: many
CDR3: CASSQDRRGSYEQYF
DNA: TGCGCCAGCAGCCAAGACAGAAGGGGTAGCTACGAGCAGTACTTC

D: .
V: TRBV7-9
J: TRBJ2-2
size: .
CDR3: CASSPQVRDTGELFF
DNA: TGTGCCAGCAGCCCGCAGGTGCGCGACACCGGGGAGCTGTTTTTT

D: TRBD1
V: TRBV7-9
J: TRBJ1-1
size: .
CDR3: CASSPRDRVNTEAFF
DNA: TGTGCCAGCAGCCCCCGGGACAGAGTTAACACTGAAGCTTTCTTT

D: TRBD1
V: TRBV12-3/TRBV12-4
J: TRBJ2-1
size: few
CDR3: CAGRPGQGSYNEQFF
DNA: TGTGCCGGCAGACCGGGACAGGGGTCCTACAATGAGCAGTTCTTC

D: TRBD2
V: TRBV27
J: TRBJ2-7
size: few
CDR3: CASSLLTSGTYEQYF
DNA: TGTGCCAGCAGTTTATTGACTAGCGGAACCTACGAGCAGTACTTC

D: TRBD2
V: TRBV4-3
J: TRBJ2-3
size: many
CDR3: CASSQDLLAGGGDTQYF
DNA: TGCGCCAGCAGCCAAGATTTACTAGCGGGGGGAGGAGATACGCAGTATTTT

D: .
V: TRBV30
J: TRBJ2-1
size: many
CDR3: CAWSSDRNEQFF
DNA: TGTGCCTGGAGTTCGGACCGCAATGAGCAGTTCTTC

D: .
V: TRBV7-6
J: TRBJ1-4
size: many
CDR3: CASSLAQGPGNEKLFF
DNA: TGTGCCAGCAGCTTAGCGCAGGGACCGGGGAATGAAAAACTGTTTTTT

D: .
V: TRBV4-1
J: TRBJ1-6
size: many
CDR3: CASSQDVGRASPLHF
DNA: TGCGCCAGCAGCCAAGATGTAGGCAGGGCTTCACCCCTCCACTTT

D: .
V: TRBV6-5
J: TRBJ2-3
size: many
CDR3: CASSYSGQGTDTQYF
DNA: TGTGCCAGCAGTTACTCGGGCCAGGGCACAGATACGCAGTATTTT

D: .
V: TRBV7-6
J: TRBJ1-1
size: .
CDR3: CASSLGDGPEAFF
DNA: TGTGCCAGCAGCTTAGGGGATGGCCCTGAAGCTTTCTTT

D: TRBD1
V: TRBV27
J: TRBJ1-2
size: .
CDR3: CASSLRAGGNYGYTF
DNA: TGTGCCAGCAGTTTAAGGGCAGGGGGTAACTATGGCTACACCTTC

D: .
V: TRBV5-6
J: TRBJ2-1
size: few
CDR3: CASSPGGSRANNEQFF
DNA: TGTGCCAGCAGCCCCGGGGGTAGCAGGGCGAACAATGAGCAGTTCTTC

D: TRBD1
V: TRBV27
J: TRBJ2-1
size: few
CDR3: CASRKMTGPYNEQFF
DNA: TGTGCCAGCAGAAAAATGACAGGGCCCTACAATGAGCAGTTCTTC

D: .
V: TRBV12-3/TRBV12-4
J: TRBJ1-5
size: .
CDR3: CASSLAGYAGGSTDTQHF
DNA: TGTGCCAGCAGTTTAGCTGGGTATGCGGGGGGCAGCACAGATACGCAGCATTTT

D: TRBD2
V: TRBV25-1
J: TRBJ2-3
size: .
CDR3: CASRIMGLAGGDTQYF
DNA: TGTGCCAGTCGAATTATGGGGCTAGCGGGAGGAGATACGCAGTATTTT

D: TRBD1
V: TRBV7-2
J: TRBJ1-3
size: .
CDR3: CASRPGQDSGNTIYF
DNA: TGTGCCAGCAGACCAGGACAGGACTCTGGAAACACCATATATTTT

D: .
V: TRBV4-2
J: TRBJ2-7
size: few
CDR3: CASSQDEGSYEQYF
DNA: TGTGCCAGCAGCCAAGATGAGGGCTCCTACGAGCAGTACTTC

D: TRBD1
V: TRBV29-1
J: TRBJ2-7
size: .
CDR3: CSVVRTGDYEQYF
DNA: TGCAGCGTTGTTCGGACAGGGGATTACGAGCAGTACTTC

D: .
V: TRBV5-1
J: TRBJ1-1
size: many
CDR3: CASSLGGLGTEAFF
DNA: TGTGCCAGCAGCTTGGGAGGGCTGGGCACTGAAGCTTTCTTT

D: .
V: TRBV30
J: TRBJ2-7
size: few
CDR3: CAWTGITSYEQYF
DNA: TGTGCCTGGACTGGAATTACCTCCTACGAGCAGTACTTC

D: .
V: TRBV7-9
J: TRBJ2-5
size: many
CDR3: CATEFFQETQYF
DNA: TGTGCCACCGAGTTCTTCCAAGAGACCCAGTACTTC

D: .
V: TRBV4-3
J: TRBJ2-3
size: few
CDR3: CASSQDRQDSSTDTQYF
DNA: TGCGCCAGCAGCCAAGACCGTCAAGACTCTAGCACAGATACGCAGTATTTT

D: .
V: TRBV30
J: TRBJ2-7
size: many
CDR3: CAWSVAGGTKQYF
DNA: TGTGCCTGGAGTGTAGCGGGTGGAACGAAGCAGTACTTC

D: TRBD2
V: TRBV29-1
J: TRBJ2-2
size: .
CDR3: CSVESRETGELFF
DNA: TGCAGCGTTGAGTCGCGGGAGACCGGGGAGCTGTTTTTT

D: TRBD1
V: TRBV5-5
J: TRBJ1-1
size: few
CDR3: CASSSFIITGDNTEAFF
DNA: TGTGCCAGCAGCTCATTTATAATTACAGGGGATAACACTGAAGCTTTCTTT

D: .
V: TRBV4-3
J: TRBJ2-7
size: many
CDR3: CASSQDRDNTYEQYF
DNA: TGCGCCAGCAGCCAAGATCGGGACAATACCTACGAGCAGTACTTC

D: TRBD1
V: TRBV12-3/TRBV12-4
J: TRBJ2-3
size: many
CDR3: CASGRPGQGLDTQYF
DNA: TGTGCCAGCGGAAGACCGGGACAGGGGTTAGATACGCAGTATTTT

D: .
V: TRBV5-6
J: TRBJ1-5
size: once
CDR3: CAGSLDSNSNQPQHF
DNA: TGTGCCGGCAGCTTGGACAGTAATAGCAATCAGCCCCAGCATTTT

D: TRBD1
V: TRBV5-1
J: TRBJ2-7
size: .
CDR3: CASSLGQGELIYEQYF
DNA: TGCGCCAGCAGCTTGGGACAGGGGGAACTCATCTACGAGCAGTACTTC

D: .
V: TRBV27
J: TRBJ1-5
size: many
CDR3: CASRSAGNQPQHF
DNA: TGTGCCAGCAGGTCGGCCGGCAATCAGCCCCAGCATTTT

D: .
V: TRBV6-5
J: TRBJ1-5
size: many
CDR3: CASSSSGNGNQPQHF
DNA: TGTGCCAGCAGTTCCTCGGGTAACGGGAATCAGCCCCAGCATTTT

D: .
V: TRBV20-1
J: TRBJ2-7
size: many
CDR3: CSARDIQYEQYF
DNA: TGCAGTGCCCGGGACATCCAATACGAGCAGTACTTC

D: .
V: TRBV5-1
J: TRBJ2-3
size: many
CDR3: CASSFSPGSTDTQYF
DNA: TGCGCCAGCAGCTTCAGCCCGGGAAGCACAGATACGCAGTATTTT

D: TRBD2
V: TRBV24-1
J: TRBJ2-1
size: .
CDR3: CATSESAGENNEQFF
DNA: TGTGCCACCAGTGAGTCAGCGGGGGAAAACAATGAGCAGTTCTTC

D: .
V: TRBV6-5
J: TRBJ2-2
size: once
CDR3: CAGSYRVGTGELFF
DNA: TGTGCCGGCAGCTACAGGGTGGGGACCGGGGAGCTGTTTTTT

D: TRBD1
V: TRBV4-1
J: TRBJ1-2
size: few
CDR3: CASSPQGENYGYTF
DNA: TGCGCCAGCAGCCCGCAGGGGGAGAACTATGGCTACACCTTC